The rows below give T cell receptor beta chains drawn from one sample of a study of CD8 T cells in Susac syndrome. From the immunoSEQ multiplex PCR reads, TCRdb called clonotypes with MiXCR, one entry per CDR3 protein. The sample records 90,000 to 110,000 distinct CDR3 sequences, 90% to 96% being singletons. Sequences were obtained from CD4+ T cells from PBMCs. The receptors stem from a human donor in good health. CDR3s include the opening cysteine and the closing phenylalanine or tryptophan. Each record gives: CDR3 DNA, CDR3 protein, J gene, V gene, D gene, CDR3 length, clone size. The D gene is left open where the match is weak. Expanded clones get a size class; other rows say once, few or many, or leave the size out.

DNA: TGTGCCAGCAGCTTAGATGGGACTTCATACAATGAGCAGTTCTTC; CDR3: CASSLDGTSYNEQFF; J: TRBJ2-1; V: TRBV11-2; D: NA; length: 15; size: NA
DNA: TGCAGTGCTACCGTCGGGAAAGAAGCTTTCTTT; CDR3: CSATVGKEAFF; J: TRBJ1-1; V: TRBV20-1; D: NA; length: 11; size: NA
DNA: TGTGCCAGCAAGCGGGAGGGCCCCGGGGAGCTGTTTTTT; CDR3: CASKREGPGELFF; J: TRBJ2-2; V: TRBV9; D: TRBD2; length: 13; size: NA
DNA: TGCAGTGCTAGGTTACAGGGGGGTACCTATGGCTACACCTTC; CDR3: CSARLQGGTYGYTF; J: TRBJ1-2; V: TRBV20-1; D: TRBD1; length: 14; size: once
DNA: TGTGCCAGCAGTTTATCGTCGAAGGACGGGAACTACGAGCAGTACTTC; CDR3: CASSLSSKDGNYEQYF; J: TRBJ2-7; V: TRBV27; D: NA; length: 16; size: NA
DNA: TGCGCCAGCAGCCAACCGGGACGGACGCGGGAGACCCAGTACTTC; CDR3: CASSQPGRTRETQYF; J: TRBJ2-5; V: TRBV4-1; D: NA; length: 15; size: NA
DNA: TGCAGTGCTGGACCTAGGGCTGTCAAAAACATTCAGTACTTC; CDR3: CSAGPRAVKNIQYF; J: TRBJ2-4; V: TRBV20-1; D: NA; length: 14; size: NA
DNA: TGCGCCAGCAGCTTGAATTCCAGGTCCTACGAGCAGTACTTC; CDR3: CASSLNSRSYEQYF; J: TRBJ2-7; V: TRBV5-1; D: NA; length: 14; size: NA
DNA: TGTGCCAGCAGCCCTAATCGGGCGGGAATTCTCGAGCAGTACTTC; CDR3: CASSPNRAGILEQYF; J: TRBJ2-7; V: TRBV3-1; D: NA; length: 15; size: NA
DNA: TGTGCCAGCAGCTTGGTCGCGGGGTTCAACACCGGGGAGCTGTTTTTT; CDR3: CASSLVAGFNTGELFF; J: TRBJ2-2; V: TRBV5-4; D: NA; length: 16; size: NA
DNA: TGTGCCAGCAACCCACAGGGGAGAAGCGGCTACACCTTC; CDR3: CASNPQGRSGYTF; J: TRBJ1-2; V: TRBV2; D: TRBD1; length: 13; size: NA
DNA: TGTGCCAGCAGCCTCTCTTCGAAAGGTGAATTGGCCCAGTACTTC; CDR3: CASSLSSKGELAQYF; J: TRBJ2-5; V: TRBV2; D: NA; length: 15; size: NA
DNA: TGTGCCAGCAGCGCTGGGACTAGAGCCTACAATGAGCAGTTCTTC; CDR3: CASSAGTRAYNEQFF; J: TRBJ2-1; V: TRBV9; D: TRBD2; length: 15; size: once
DNA: TGCAGCGTTCTCCGCACAGGGGGCGAGACCCAGTACTTC; CDR3: CSVLRTGGETQYF; J: TRBJ2-5; V: TRBV29-1; D: TRBD1; length: 13; size: NA
DNA: TGCAGCGTTGAAGGATTTCTACAGAAACCCTATGGCTACACCTTC; CDR3: CSVEGFLQKPYGYTF; J: TRBJ1-2; V: TRBV29-1; D: NA; length: 15; size: NA
DNA: TGCAGCGTTGGATCCCAGGACAGGGGGCTATATGAGCAGTTCTTC; CDR3: CSVGSQDRGLYEQFF; J: TRBJ2-1; V: TRBV29-1; D: TRBD1; length: 15; size: once
DNA: TGTGCCAGCAGGGAAGCGGGAGTTTTCTCTGGGGCCAACGTCCTGACTTTC; CDR3: CASREAGVFSGANVLTF; J: TRBJ2-6; V: TRBV6-1; D: TRBD2; length: 17; size: NA
DNA: TGTGCCAGCAGCCTCCGGGACAGGGGGATCGGAGAGACCCAGTACTTC; CDR3: CASSLRDRGIGETQYF; J: TRBJ2-5; V: TRBV3-1; D: TRBD1; length: 16; size: NA
DNA: TGCGCCAGCAAAGGGATTAACACTGAAGCTTTCTTT; CDR3: CASKGINTEAFF; J: TRBJ1-1; V: TRBV5-1; D: NA; length: 12; size: NA
DNA: TGCGCCAGCAGCTCGGTCCGAGGAGACCAAGAGACCCAGTACTTC; CDR3: CASSSVRGDQETQYF; J: TRBJ2-5; V: TRBV5-1; D: NA; length: 15; size: NA
DNA: TGTGCCAGCAGTTTAGCGGGAGGGCCGAGAGATGAGCAGTTCTTC; CDR3: CASSLAGGPRDEQFF; J: TRBJ2-1; V: TRBV12-3/TRBV12-4; D: TRBD2; length: 15; size: once
DNA: TGCGCCAGCAGCCAAGATCCGGTCAGAGCGGGAGGGTCAGATACGCAGTATTTT; CDR3: CASSQDPVRAGGSDTQYF; J: TRBJ2-3; V: TRBV4-1; D: TRBD2; length: 18; size: NA
DNA: TGCAGTGCGGCGTCTGGCGGGGGGTCCTACAATGAGCAGTTCTTC; CDR3: CSAASGGGSYNEQFF; J: TRBJ2-1; V: TRBV20-1; D: TRBD2; length: 15; size: NA
DNA: TGCGCCAGCAGGGAACGACTGAGGGAGCAGCACGAGCAGTACTTC; CDR3: CASRERLREQHEQYF; J: TRBJ2-7; V: TRBV23-1; D: NA; length: 15; size: NA
DNA: TGTGCCACCAGCAGAGATCTGCTGAACACTGAAGCTTTCTTT; CDR3: CATSRDLLNTEAFF; J: TRBJ1-1; V: TRBV15; D: NA; length: 14; size: once